This TCR beta chain was observed in a study of blood T cells in healthy people across ages. With a J-beta primer mix and a sample-barcoded 5' primer, a second PCR ran about 7 to 12 cycles. TCRdb redid the calling of the 5' RACE reads with MiXCR, one entry per CDR3 protein. The sample contains 250,000 to 300,000 distinct CDR3 sequences, 25% to 30% of which appear only once. Germline loops: CDR1 ENHRY, CDR2 SYGVKD. The V and J ends lost 10 bases and 4 bases respectively, with 20 bases between them. The CDR3 spans 14 residues. The sequence derives from a woman in her sixties or seventies in good health. The sample consisted of blood. This sequence joins TRBV10-3 and TRBJ2-7; D might be TRBD1 or TRBD2, each matching 5 bases. CDR3 in amino acids: CATRELTEGYEQYF. The CDR3, as DNA: TGTGCCACCAGGGAATTGACAGAGGGTTACGAGCAGTACTTC.